This T cell receptor beta chain was obtained from a study of shared clonotypes between healthy human individuals. This CDR3 has 17 amino acids. J gave up 3 bases and V 5 bases, and 10 bases lay outside the gene matches. Germline CDR1 is SEHNR and CDR2 is FQNEAQ (reference sequence). Naive CD8 populations comprised CD45RO-negative cells positively selected for CCR7, excluding terminally differentiated effector memory CD45RA+ cells. Only Caucasian adults living in Nashville, Tennessee made up the donor group. Data came from immunoSEQ multiplex PCR; TCRdb stores just in-frame clones and leaves some out. The table has 1.5 million to 2.5 million clones, about 94% seen once.

The genes are TRBV7-9 and TRBJ1-4, with TRBD1 identical over 9 bases. Sequenced: naive CD8+ T cells sorted from blood. This TCR derives from a man aged 18 to 29 in good health. The CDR3 sequence is CASSLRDRETANEKLFF. DNA for the CDR3: TGTGCCAGCAGCCTCCGGGACAGGGAAACGGCTAATGAAAAACTGTTTTTT.